This passage covers 30 T cell receptor beta chains from one sample sequenced in a study of beta chain features in type 1 diabetes. The antigens of these receptors remain unknown. Expressed TCRB transcripts were sequenced because the isolated RNA had all been reverse transcribed beforehand. Data came from immunoSEQ multiplex PCR; TCRdb stores just in-frame clones and leaves some out. Here the sample spans about 47,000 clones, 35% to 55% being singletons. The study, taken as a whole, reports: Moderate yet significant TCRB CDR3 shortening was seen in Type 1 diabetes patients in all four CD4+ subsets.

The sequenced sample consisted of stem cell memory CD4+ T cells from blood. These receptors all stem from a man between 25 and 39 years old with type 1 diabetes.

V and J are TRBV2 and TRBJ1-5, with D tentatively TRBD1 (5 bases). CDR1 is SNHLY and CDR2 is FYNNEI in the germline V gene. The germline V and J ends were trimmed by 3 bases and 1 base, with 10 bases remaining between them. This CDR3 is 15 amino acids long. The CDR3 nucleotides are TGTGCCAGCAGTGACAGACGGGGGAGCAATCAGCCCCAGCATTTT. Protein sequence: CASSDRRGSNQPQHF.

The chain has TRBV11-1 and TRBJ2-5, with D hard to call. This CDR3 has 15 residues. The ends were cut back, 5 bases at V and 3 bases at J, with 16 bases in the middle. The germline V gene encodes CDR1 SGHAT and CDR2 FQDESV (reference sequence). CDR3 region: CASSANRGQKETQYF. Here the CDR3 DNA reads TGTGCCAGCAGCGCGAACCGCGGCCAAAAAGAGACCCAGTACTTC.

There are a few counts of this clone. The rearrangement links TRBV19 to TRBJ2-7; 7 bases agree with TRBD2. Germline CDR1 is LNHDA and CDR2 is SQIVND (reference sequence). The J segment lost 4 bases and the V segment lost 4 bases, leaving 4 bases of the junction unmatched. CDR3 length equals 13 residues. The CDR3 coding sequence is TGTGCCAGTAGTAAACAAGCGGGATACGAGCAGTACTTC. Its protein is CASSKQAGYEQYF.

This clone was seen more than once but under ten times. The chain links TRBV20-1 to TRBJ1-2; no definite D call. Looked up from germline, CDR1 is DFQATT and CDR2 is SNEGSKA (reference sequence). The V end lost 6 bases, the J end lost 6 bases, and 11 bases lay between the germline ends. The CDR3 sequence is 11 residues long. Written as DNA, the CDR3 is TGCAGTGCCTTATCCCCTGATGGCTACACCTTC. Its translation is CSALSPDGYTF.

V and J are TRBV6-1 and TRBJ2-5; D unresolved. CDR3 size: 14 residues. V shed 7 bases and J shed 7 bases, with 19 bases lying between them. The germline CDR1 and CDR2 sequences are MNHNS and SASEGT. The CDR3 reads CASIPQAIFGTQYF. The CDR3 DNA reads as TGTGCCAGCATCCCTCAGGCCATCTTTGGGACCCAGTACTTC.

V is TRBV7-9 and J is TRBJ2-1; 9 bases are a match to TRBD2. With 7 bases clipped from V and 2 bases from J, the junction kept 9 bases outside the gene matches. CDR3 size: 16 residues. Per the germline V gene, CDR1 is SEHNR and CDR2 is FQNEAQ (reference sequence). The CDR3 sequence: CASTSQGGRAYNEQFF. The CDR3 DNA reads TGTGCCAGCACCTCGCAGGGCGGGAGGGCCTACAATGAGCAGTTCTTC.

This clone has more than one count but fewer than ten. This chain uses TRBV30 with TRBJ1-1; 8 bases map to TRBD1. The CDR3 loop spans 15 amino acids. The germline gives CDR1 GTSNPN, CDR2 SVGIG (reference sequence). The V gene end was trimmed by 0 bases and the J gene end by 5 bases; junction bases not matched to a gene: 8. CDR3 DNA sequence: TGTGCCTGGAGTGTTTTGTCAGGGGGCGAGACTGAAGCTTTCTTT. Its translation: CAWSVLSGGETEAFF.

This clone was seen just once. The chain employs TRBV18 and TRBJ2-5, with 7 bases lining up with TRBD1. The V and J ends lost 3 bases and 5 bases, in that order; junction bases with no gene match: 3. Per the germline V gene, CDR1 is KGHSH and CDR2 is LQKENI. The length of the CDR3 is 13 residues. The DNA of the CDR3 is TGTGCCAGCTCACCGACAGGGACGGAGACCCAGTACTTC. Translating gives CASSPTGTETQYF.

There are a few counts of this clone. J is TRBJ2-3 and V is TRBV6-1; D unclear. This CDR3 comprises 15 residues. The V end lost 4 bases, the J end lost 0 bases, and 11 bases lay between the germline ends. In germline, CDR1 is MNHNS, CDR2 SASEGT. CDR3 nucleotides: TGTGCCAGCAGTGCGATCGGTAGTAGCACAGATACGCAGTATTTT. Amino acids: CASSAIGSSTDTQYF.

This clone has just one count. The V and J genes are TRBV9 and TRBJ2-1; possible D gene TRBD2, 6 bases. Trimming stripped 5 bases from V and 7 bases from J, with 16 bases between. The CDR3 sequence is 14 residues long. Germline V lookup: CDR1 SGDLS, CDR2 YYNGEE. The CDR3 nucleotides are TGTGCCAGCAGTGTCGGGAGAGCTAGGAATGAGCAGTTCTTC. Protein: CASSVGRARNEQFF. The full variable domain, its missing parts supplied by reference TRBV9 and TRBJ2-1, is DSGVTQTPKHLITATGQRVTLRCSPRSGDLSVYWYQQSLDQGLQFLIQYYNGEERAKGNILERFSAQQFPDLHSELNLSSLELGDSALYFCASSVGRARNEQFFGPGTRLTVL.

The chain employs TRBV15 and TRBJ2-5; D not resolved. From germline, CDR1 is LNHNV and CDR2 YYDKDF (reference sequence). The V end was cut by 0 bases, the J end by 4 bases, with 6 bases between. CDR3 length equals 13 residues. In DNA form, the CDR3 reads TGTGCCACCAGCAGAGATCTGAGAGAGACCCAGTACTTC. Encoded protein: CATSRDLRETQYF.

J is TRBJ2-5 and V is TRBV6-5; either TRBD1 or TRBD2 may supply D (5 bases each). The DNA end favors TRBJ2-7, so the J call may be wrong. The CDR3 has 13 residues. Germline CDR1 reads MNHEY; CDR2 reads SVGAGI. The CDR3 reads CASSYSGAYEQYF. CDR3 DNA sequence: TGTGCCAGCAGTTACTCGGGGGCCTACGAGCAGTACTTC.

J is TRBJ1-1 and V is TRBV6-6, with D perhaps matching TRBD1 (5 bases). Germline assignment: CDR1 MNHNY and CDR2 SVGAGI (reference sequence). Trimming pared 6 bases from V and 2 bases from J, leaving 16 bases between. This CDR3 spans 15 amino acids. The CDR3 loop is CASSPTRGTNTEAFF. CDR3 nucleotides: TGTGCCAGCAGCCCCACAAGGGGCACAAACACTGAAGCTTTCTTT.

This clone was seen only a few times. The chain carries TRBV5-4 and TRBJ2-5, with D unresolved. This CDR3 is built from 13 residues. V was clipped by 4 bases and J by 5 bases, with 12 bases between them. Germline V gives CDR1 SGHNT, CDR2 YYREEE (reference sequence). The CDR3: CASSPASRETQYF. The CDR3 bases are TGTGCCAGCAGCCCTGCGTCCCGGGAGACCCAGTACTTC. The complete variable domain, with remaining parts taken from reference TRBV5-4 and TRBJ2-5, reads ETGVTQSPTHLIKTRGQQVTLRCSSQSGHNTVSWYQQALGQGPQFIFQYYREEENGRGNFPPRFSGLQFPNYSSELNVNALELDDSALYLCASSPASRETQYFGPGTRLLVL.

This chain links TRBV7-6 with TRBJ1-2, with 9 bases matching TRBD1. The J segment lost 4 bases and the V segment lost 5 bases, leaving 2 bases of the junction unmatched. The germline V gene encodes CDR1 SGHVS and CDR2 FNYEAQ. The CDR3 length is 13 residues. The DNA of the CDR3 is TGTGCCAGCAGCCTGGACAGGGGCTATGGCTACACCTTC. Translated: CASSLDRGYGYTF. Together with reference TRBV7-6 and TRBJ1-2, the CDR3 gives the full variable domain: GAGVSQSPRYKVTKRGQDVALRCDPISGHVSLYWYRQALGQGPEFLTYFNYEAQQDKSGLPNDRFSAERPEGSISTLTIQRTEQRDSAMYRCASSLDRGYGYTFGSGTRLTVV.

The V call is TRBV18, the J call TRBJ2-5; D not certain. The V gene lost 2 bases and the J gene lost 2 bases, with 12 bases spanning the gap. Looked up from germline, CDR1 is KGHSH and CDR2 is LQKENI. The length of the CDR3 is 15 residues. The CDR3 here is CASSPWIGVQETQYF. The CDR3 nucleotides read TGTGCCAGCTCACCATGGATAGGAGTTCAAGAGACCCAGTACTTC.

The chain has TRBV28 and TRBJ2-1, with 7 bases fitting TRBD1. The germline V gene encodes CDR1 MDHEN and CDR2 SYDVKM. The V gene end was trimmed by 3 bases and the J gene end by 9 bases; junction bases not matched to a gene: 8. The CDR3 contains 14 residues. In nucleotides, the CDR3 is TGTGCCAGCAGTTTGCAACTGACAGGGCGTGAGCAGTTCTTC. As protein: CASSLQLTGREQFF.

This clone has just a few counts. This chain joins TRBV10-2 and TRBJ2-7; the D is unclear. In germline, CDR1 is WSHSY, CDR2 SAAADI. CDR3 length: 13 amino acids. Trimming shortened V by 3 bases and J by 10 bases, and 16 bases separated the two germline ends. In DNA form, the CDR3 reads TGCGCCAGCAGTGAAATAGAGGCTCAATCTCAGTACTTC. It specifies CASSEIEAQSQYF.

The rearrangement uses TRBV19 and TRBJ1-1, with a tentative D call TRBD1 (5 bases). Trimming removed 6 bases from V and 2 bases from J, with 19 bases in between. The CDR3 is 16 residues long. CDR1 and CDR2 (germline): LNHDA, SQIVND (reference sequence). The CDR3 is CASRRTSLGVNTEAFF. The CDR3 bases are TGTGCCAGTAGGCGGACCTCCTTAGGGGTTAACACTGAAGCTTTCTTT.

The chain employs TRBV11-2 and TRBJ2-1, with 8 bases that match TRBD2. Germline CDR1 and CDR2: SGHAT and FQNNGV. Unmatched junction bases numbered 3, after V lost 5 bases and J lost 6 bases. The CDR3 consists of 13 residues. CDR3 DNA sequence: TGTGCCAGCAGCCGTAGCGGGACCAATGAGCAGTTCTTC. This encodes CASSRSGTNEQFF. The full variable domain, completed using reference TRBV11-2 and TRBJ2-1, is EAGVAQSPRYKIIEKRQSVAFWCNPISGHATLYWYQQILGQGPKLLIQFQNNGVVDDSQLPKDRFSAERLKGVDSTLKIQPAKLEDSAVYLCASSRSGTNEQFFGPGTRLTVL.

The table lists this clone with a few counts. The genes are TRBV27 and TRBJ2-3, with D possibly being TRBD1 (5 bases). Germline V gene lookup returns CDR1 MNHEY and CDR2 SMNVEV (reference sequence). The CDR3 loop spans 14 amino acids. The V gene lost 6 bases and the J gene lost 4 bases, with 14 bases spanning the gap. CDR3 nucleotide sequence: TGTGCCAGCAGAGCACTCAGGGTGGCAGATACGCAGTATTTT. It translates to CASRALRVADTQYF.

The chain links TRBV5-1 to TRBJ2-1; D may be TRBD2 (5 bases). The CDR3 has 12 amino acids. V was shortened by 0 bases and J by 9 bases, with 7 bases between the two germline ends. Germline V gene data show CDR1 as SGHRS and CDR2 as YFSETQ. The CDR3 nucleotides are TGCGCCAGCAGCTTGGTTGGAGGTGAGCAGTTCTTC. It is translated as CASSLVGGEQFF. The full variable domain, rest sourced from reference TRBV5-1 and TRBJ2-1, is KAGVTQTPRYLIKTRGQQVTLSCSPISGHRSVSWYQQTPGQGLQFLFEYFSETQRNKGNFPGRFSGRQFSNSRSEMNVSTLELGDSALYLCASSLVGGEQFFGPGTRLTVL.

This clone occurred a few times. CDR3 region: CAYDRFNQPQHF. The CDR3 region has the DNA TGTGCCTACGACAGATTTAATCAGCCCCAGCATTTT. The V gene is TRBV30, the J gene TRBJ1-5, with D possibly being TRBD1 (5 bases). With 7 bases removed from V and 4 bases from J, the gap between germline ends came to 11 bases. This CDR3 has 12 amino acids. Germline V gene sequence: CDR1 GTSNPN, CDR2 SVGIG (reference sequence).

The chain has TRBV6-6 and TRBJ1-2; tentative D call: TRBD1 (5 bases). The CDR3 loop spans 14 amino acids. Germline V lookup: CDR1 MNHNY, CDR2 SVGAGI (reference sequence). Between the trimmed V and J ends, which lost 5 bases and 8 bases, there was a span of 18 bases. The CDR3 here is CASSHNRGDRGYTF. In DNA form, the CDR3 reads TGTGCCAGCAGTCATAATCGGGGGGATCGGGGCTACACCTTC.

This sequence joins TRBV5-4 and TRBJ2-3; 9 positions match TRBD2. This CDR3 has 16 amino acids. Germline CDR1 is SGHNT and CDR2 is YYREEE (reference sequence). The ends lost 0 bases at V and 3 bases at J; junction bases unmatched: 5. For the CDR3, the DNA is TGTGCCAGCAGCTTGGGTAGCGGGAGCCCGACAGATACGCAGTATTTT. As protein: CASSLGSGSPTDTQYF.

In its sample, this clone was seen a few times. The chain carries TRBV4-3 and TRBJ2-1; D uncertain. This CDR3 is 13 amino acids long. Germline V gene lookup returns CDR1 LGHNA and CDR2 YSLEER. The ends were cut back, 0 bases at V and 12 bases at J, with 12 bases in the middle. CDR3 DNA: TGCGCCAGCAGCCAAGAGGGCAACAACCTGCAGTTCTTC. Protein: CASSQEGNNLQFF.

A few counts support this clone. This chain uses TRBV5-6 with TRBJ2-5; D is perhaps TRBD2 (5 bases). The germline gives CDR1 SGHDT, CDR2 YYEEEE. The CDR3 is 16 amino acids. Trimming took off 3 bases at V and 5 bases at J, with 20 bases between the two ends. The CDR3 loop reads CASSYQWSSGVETQYF. CDR3 sequence (DNA): TGTGCCAGCAGCTATCAATGGTCCTCCGGGGTTGAGACCCAGTACTTC.

This clone was detected only a few times. The gene calls are TRBV9 and TRBJ2-1; 8 nucleotides align to TRBD2. Germline CDR1 SGDLS, CDR2 YYNGEE. V was pared by 3 bases and J by 0 bases, with 5 bases of the junction left unmatched. CDR3 length: 16 amino acids. The CDR3 DNA reads TGTGCCAGCAGCGCTTTAGCGGGGAGCTCCTACAATGAGCAGTTCTTC. Its translation: CASSALAGSSYNEQFF.

V gene TRBV2 combines with J gene TRBJ2-7; 9 bases are a match to TRBD1. In germline, CDR1 is SNHLY, CDR2 FYNNEI. Trimming at V came to 6 bases and at J to 5 bases, leaving 5 bases not matched to a gene. The CDR3 runs to 13 residues. The CDR3 region has the DNA TGTGCCAGCAGCTCCGGGACAGGGAACGAGCAGTACTTC. This gives the protein CASSSGTGNEQYF.

This sequence joins TRBV5-1 and TRBJ2-3, with D possibly matching TRBD2 (6 bases). V dropped 0 bases and J dropped 6 bases, with 11 bases sitting between them. The CDR3 covers 14 residues. Per germline, CDR1 SGHRS and CDR2 YFSETQ. The CDR3 protein is CASSLVTGADTQYF. CDR3 nucleotides: TGCGCCAGCAGCTTGGTAACGGGAGCTGATACGCAGTATTTT.